Described below is a single T cell receptor (beta chain) sequence and its context. Treatment indicated: roughly 18 received Ad26.COV2.S at low or high dose, single or two shots; five or six received placebo; per-sample allocation not given. Samples analyzed were those drawn on day 63 after the first vaccine or placebo injection. The CDR3 is 16 residues long. V shed 3 bases, J shed 4 bases, and the junction held 6 bases outside the gene matches. The germline gives CDR1 SGHNT, CDR2 YYREEE (reference sequence). This record belongs to a study of Ad26.COV2.S vaccination and SARS-CoV-2 variants. About the study: The donor belonged to the COV1001 Ad26.COV2.S trial arm.

Clones were read by immunoSEQ multiplex PCR, and TCRdb kept only the in-frame ones, dropping some. In the table there are 350,000 to 500,000 clones, around nine tenths of which are singletons. This clonotype originated in a person aged 18-65 years who received the Ad26.COV2.S COVID-19 vaccine or a placebo. The starting material was peripheral blood, obtained in a trial of Ad26.COV2.S vaccine versus placebo. V and J are TRBV5-4 and TRBJ2-1; TRBD2 matches at 11 bases. Written as DNA, the CDR3 is TGTGCCAGCAGCTCCCTCAGGACTAGCGGGTACAATGAGCAGTTCTTC. This encodes CASSSLRTSGYNEQFF.